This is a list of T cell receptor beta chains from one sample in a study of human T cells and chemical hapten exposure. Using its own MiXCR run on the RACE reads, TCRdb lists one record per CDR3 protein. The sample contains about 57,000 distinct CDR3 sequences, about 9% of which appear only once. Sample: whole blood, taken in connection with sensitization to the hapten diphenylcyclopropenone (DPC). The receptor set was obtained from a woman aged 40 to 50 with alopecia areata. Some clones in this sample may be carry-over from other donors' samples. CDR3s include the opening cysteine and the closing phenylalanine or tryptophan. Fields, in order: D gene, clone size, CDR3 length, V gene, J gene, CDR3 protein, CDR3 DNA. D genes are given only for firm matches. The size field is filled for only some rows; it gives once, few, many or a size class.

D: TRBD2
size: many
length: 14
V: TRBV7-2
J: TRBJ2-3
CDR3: CASSFGTSADTQYF
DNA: TGTGCCAGCAGCTTCGGGACTAGCGCAGATACGCAGTATTTT

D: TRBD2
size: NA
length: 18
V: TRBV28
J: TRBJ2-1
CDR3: CASSSQGTSGGNYNEQFF
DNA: TGTGCCAGCAGTTCCCAAGGGACTAGCGGGGGGAACTACAATGAGCAGTTCTTC

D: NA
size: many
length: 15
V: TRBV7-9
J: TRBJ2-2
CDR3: CASSLFGTNTGELFF
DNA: TGTGCCAGCAGCTTATTCGGGACCAACACCGGGGAGCTGTTTTTT

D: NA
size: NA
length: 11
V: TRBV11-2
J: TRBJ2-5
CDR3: CASSSRLGQYF
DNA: TGTGCCAGCAGCTCCCGACTGGGCCAGTACTTC

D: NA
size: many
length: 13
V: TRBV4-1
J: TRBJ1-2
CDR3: CASSQGGPYGYTF
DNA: TGCGCCAGCAGCCAAGGGGGCCCCTATGGCTACACCTTC

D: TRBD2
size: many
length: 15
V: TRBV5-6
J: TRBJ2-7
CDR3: CASSFLTSGGSEQYF
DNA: TGTGCCAGCAGCTTTTTGACTAGCGGGGGTAGCGAGCAGTACTTC

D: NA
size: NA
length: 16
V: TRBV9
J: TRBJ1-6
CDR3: CASSVDQQPFNSPLHF
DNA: TGTGCCAGCAGCGTCGACCAACAGCCTTTTAATTCACCCCTCCACTTT

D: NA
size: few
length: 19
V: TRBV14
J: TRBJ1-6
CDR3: CASSQDSARGFLSASPLHF
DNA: TGTGCCAGCAGCCAAGATTCGGCACGGGGCTTTTTGTCGGCTTCACCCCTCCACTTT

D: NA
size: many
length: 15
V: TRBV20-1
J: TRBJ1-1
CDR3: CSARARKQVNTEAFF
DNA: TGCAGTGCTAGAGCTAGGAAACAGGTGAACACTGAAGCTTTCTTT

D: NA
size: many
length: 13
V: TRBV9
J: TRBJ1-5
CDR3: CASSPSDQQPQHF
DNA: TGTGCCAGCAGCCCCTCCGACCAACAGCCCCAGCATTTT

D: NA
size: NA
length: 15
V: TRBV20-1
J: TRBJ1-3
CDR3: CSARSTGYSGNTIYF
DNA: TGCAGTGCTAGATCCACAGGGTACTCTGGAAACACCATATATTTT

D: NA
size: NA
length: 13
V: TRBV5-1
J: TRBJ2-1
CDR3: CASSPLDADEQFF
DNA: TGCGCCAGCAGCCCTCTCGACGCCGATGAGCAGTTCTTC

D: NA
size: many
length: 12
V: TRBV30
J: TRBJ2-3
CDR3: CAWSASPEAQYF
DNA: TGTGCCTGGAGTGCGAGCCCTGAAGCGCAGTATTTT

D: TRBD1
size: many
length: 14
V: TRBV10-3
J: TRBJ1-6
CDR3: CAISGGGQLSPLHF
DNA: TGTGCCATCAGTGGAGGGGGACAGCTTTCACCCCTCCACTTT

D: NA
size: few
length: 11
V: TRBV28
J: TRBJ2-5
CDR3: CASSFLQTQYF
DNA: TGTGCCAGCAGTTTCCTACAGACCCAGTACTTC

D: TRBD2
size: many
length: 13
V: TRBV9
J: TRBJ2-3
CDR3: CASSSGGTDTQYF
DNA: TGTGCCAGCTCTAGCGGGGGCACAGATACGCAGTATTTT

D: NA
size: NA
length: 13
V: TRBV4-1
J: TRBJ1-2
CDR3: CASSHTRDYGYTF
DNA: TGCGCCAGCAGCCACACCAGGGACTATGGCTACACCTTC

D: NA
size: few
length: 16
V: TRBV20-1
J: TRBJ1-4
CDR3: CSARDRRGRLDEKLFF
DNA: TGCAGTGCTAGAGATCGACGGGGGCGGCTAGACGAAAAACTGTTTTTT

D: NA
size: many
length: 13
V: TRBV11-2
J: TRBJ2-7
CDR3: CASSLSSGYEQYF
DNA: TGTGCCAGCAGCTTAAGTTCTGGCTACGAGCAGTACTTC

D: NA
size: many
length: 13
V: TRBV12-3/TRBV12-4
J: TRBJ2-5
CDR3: CASSKWVGETQYF
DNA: TGTGCCAGCAGTAAGTGGGTCGGAGAGACCCAGTACTTC

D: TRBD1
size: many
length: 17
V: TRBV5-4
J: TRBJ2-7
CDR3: CASRRLTGQGASYEQYF
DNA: TGTGCCAGCAGGAGACTTACGGGACAGGGGGCCTCCTACGAGCAGTACTTC

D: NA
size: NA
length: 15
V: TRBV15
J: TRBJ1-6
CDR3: CATSHEGAYNSPLHF
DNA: TGTGCCACCAGCCATGAAGGCGCCTATAATTCACCCCTCCACTTT

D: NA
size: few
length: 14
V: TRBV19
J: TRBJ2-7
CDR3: CASSIASTGYEQYF
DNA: TGTGCCAGTAGTATAGCCTCGACAGGCTACGAGCAGTACTTC

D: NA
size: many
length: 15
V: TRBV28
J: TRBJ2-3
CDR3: CASSFDSGTTDTQYF
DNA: TGTGCCAGCAGTTTTGACTCAGGGACCACAGATACGCAGTATTTT

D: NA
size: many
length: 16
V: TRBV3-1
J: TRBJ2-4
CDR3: CASSQGGPRLKNIQYF
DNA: TGTGCCAGCAGCCAAGGGGGGCCGAGGCTCAAAAACATTCAGTACTTC

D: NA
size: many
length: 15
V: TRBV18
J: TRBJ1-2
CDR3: CASSLPSSGGYGYTF
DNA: TGTGCCAGCTCACTACCGAGCTCCGGAGGCTATGGCTACACCTTC

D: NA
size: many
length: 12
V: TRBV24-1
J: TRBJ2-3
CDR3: CATSDLGESQYF
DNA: TGTGCCACCAGTGATTTAGGGGAATCGCAGTATTTT

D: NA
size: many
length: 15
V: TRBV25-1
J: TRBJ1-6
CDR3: CASSDFGTAGSPLHF
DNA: TGTGCCAGCAGTGATTTCGGGACTGCAGGTTCACCCCTCCACTTT

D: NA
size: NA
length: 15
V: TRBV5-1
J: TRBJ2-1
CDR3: CASSPRGGAYNEQFF
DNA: TGCGCCAGCAGCCCCCGAGGGGGGGCTTACAATGAGCAGTTCTTC

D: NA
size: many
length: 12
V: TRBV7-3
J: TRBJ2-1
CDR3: CASSLTRDEQFF
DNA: TGTGCCAGCAGCTTAACAAGGGATGAGCAGTTCTTC

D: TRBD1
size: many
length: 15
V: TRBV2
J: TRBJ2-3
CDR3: CASSEPRGPGDTQYF
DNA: TGTGCCAGCAGTGAACCCAGGGGGCCGGGGGATACGCAGTATTTT

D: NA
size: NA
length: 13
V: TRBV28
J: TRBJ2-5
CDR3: CASSFVDQETQYF
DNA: TGTGCCAGCAGTTTTGTCGACCAAGAGACCCAGTACTTC

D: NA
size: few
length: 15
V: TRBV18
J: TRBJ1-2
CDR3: CASSPPSGGARGYTF
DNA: TGTGCCAGCTCACCGCCTTCAGGTGGGGCTCGTGGCTACACCTTC

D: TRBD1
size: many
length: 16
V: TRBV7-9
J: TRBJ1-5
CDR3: CASSGQELRGNQPQHF
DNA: TGTGCCAGCAGCGGACAGGAACTTAGGGGCAATCAGCCCCAGCATTTT

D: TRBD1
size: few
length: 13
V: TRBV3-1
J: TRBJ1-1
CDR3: CASSQTGDTEAFF
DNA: TGTGCCAGCAGCCAAACAGGGGACACTGAAGCTTTCTTT

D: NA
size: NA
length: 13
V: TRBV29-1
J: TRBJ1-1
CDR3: CSVGRQRNTEAFF
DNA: TGCAGCGTTGGAAGACAGAGGAACACTGAAGCTTTCTTT

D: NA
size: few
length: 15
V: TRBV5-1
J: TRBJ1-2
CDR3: CASSLGAGTVDGYTF
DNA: TGCGCCAGCAGCTTGGGGGCAGGGACCGTGGATGGCTACACCTTC

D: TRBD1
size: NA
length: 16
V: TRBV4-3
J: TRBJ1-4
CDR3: CASSQRQGSNNEKLFF
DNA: TGCGCCAGCAGCCAGCGACAGGGGTCCAATAATGAAAAACTGTTTTTT

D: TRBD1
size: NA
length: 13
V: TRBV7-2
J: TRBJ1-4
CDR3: CASSLVQGENMFF
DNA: TGTGCCAGCAGCTTAGTTCAGGGGGAAAACATGTTTTTT

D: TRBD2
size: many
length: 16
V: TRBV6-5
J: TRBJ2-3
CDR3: CASSYLVAGGTDTQYF
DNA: TGTGCCAGCAGTTATTTAGTAGCGGGGGGCACAGATACGCAGTATTTT

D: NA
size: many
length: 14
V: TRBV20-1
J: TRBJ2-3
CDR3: CSASRQTRTDTQYF
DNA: TGCAGTGCTAGTCGACAGACCCGCACAGATACGCAGTATTTT

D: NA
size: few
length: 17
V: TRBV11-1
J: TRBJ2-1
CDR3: CASSLRGATSSYNEQFF
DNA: TGTGCCAGCAGCTTACGTGGGGCGACATCGTCCTACAATGAGCAGTTCTTC

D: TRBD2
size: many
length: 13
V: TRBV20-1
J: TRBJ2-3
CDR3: CSASSGGADTQYF
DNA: TGCAGTGCTAGTAGCGGGGGTGCAGATACGCAGTATTTT

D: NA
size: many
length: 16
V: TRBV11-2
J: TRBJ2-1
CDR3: CASSFTRGSGVNEQFF
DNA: TGTGCCAGCAGCTTTACCCGAGGATCAGGTGTCAATGAGCAGTTCTTC

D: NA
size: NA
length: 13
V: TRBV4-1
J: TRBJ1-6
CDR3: CASRREVNSPLHF
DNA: TGCGCCAGCAGGAGGGAGGTGAATTCACCCCTCCACTTT

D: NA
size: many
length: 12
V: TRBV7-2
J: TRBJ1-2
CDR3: CASRAIGDGYTF
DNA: TGTGCCAGCCGCGCTATTGGGGACGGCTACACCTTC

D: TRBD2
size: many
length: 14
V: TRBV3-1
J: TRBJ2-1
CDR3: CASSPSQGGNEQFF
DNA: TGTGCCAGCAGCCCCAGCCAGGGAGGGAATGAGCAGTTCTTC

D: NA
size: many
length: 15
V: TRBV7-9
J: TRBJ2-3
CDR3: CASSLGRASTDTQYF
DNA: TGTGCCAGCAGCTTAGGGCGCGCGAGCACAGATACGCAGTATTTT

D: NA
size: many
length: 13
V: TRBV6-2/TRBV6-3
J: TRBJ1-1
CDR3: CASTIAENTEAFF
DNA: TGTGCCAGCACCATCGCAGAGAACACTGAAGCTTTCTTT

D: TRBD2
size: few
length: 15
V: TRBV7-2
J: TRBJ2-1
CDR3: CASSISGGAYNEQFF
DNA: TGTGCCAGCAGCATAAGCGGGGGGGCCTACAATGAGCAGTTCTTC

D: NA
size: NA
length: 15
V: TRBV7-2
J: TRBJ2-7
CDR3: CASSFMATLSYEQYF
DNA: TGTGCCAGCAGCTTCATGGCTACCCTTTCCTACGAGCAGTACTTC

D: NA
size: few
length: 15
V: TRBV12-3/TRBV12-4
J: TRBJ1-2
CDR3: CASSLGPARGGGYTF
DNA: TGTGCCAGCAGTTTGGGGCCGGCCAGGGGAGGTGGCTACACCTTC